This T cell receptor beta chain was profiled in a study of Graves' ophthalmopathy and Graves' hyperthyroidism. Investigators amplified TCR beta CDR3 regions from RNA transcripts. The library came from an HTBI-primed first-round RT-PCR and a second-round multiplex PCR. MiXCR, run by TCRdb on the multiplex PCR reads, gives a single entry per CDR3 protein. The sample holds hundreds of thousands of distinct CDR3 sequences, around 21% seen once. Hyperthyroidism was classified as stable if no ophthalmopathy occurred within 18 months of follow-up. Study findings and constraints: Blood was where most expanded thyroid clonotypes above 0.001 frequency also turned up. It was with roughly 71% sensitivity and around 72% specificity that the model predicted ophthalmopathy progression.

As to this clonotype: Its antigen is as yet unknown. The CDR3 does not end in the conserved phenylalanine or tryptophan, so this is likely a read error.

What was sequenced was peripheral blood. This sequence originates from a woman under 30 with stable Graves' hyperthyroidism.

CDR3 coding DNA: TGTGCCAGCAGCCTAACTGGGAGCGGGTATCAGCCCCAGCATTAT. This sequence encodes CASSLTGSGYQPQHY. The V gene is TRBV27, the J gene TRBJ1-5; D remains unclear. In germline, CDR1 is MNHEY, CDR2 SMNVEV (reference sequence). The V end was cut by 6 bases, the J end by 5 bases, with 17 bases between. This CDR3 is built from 15 residues.